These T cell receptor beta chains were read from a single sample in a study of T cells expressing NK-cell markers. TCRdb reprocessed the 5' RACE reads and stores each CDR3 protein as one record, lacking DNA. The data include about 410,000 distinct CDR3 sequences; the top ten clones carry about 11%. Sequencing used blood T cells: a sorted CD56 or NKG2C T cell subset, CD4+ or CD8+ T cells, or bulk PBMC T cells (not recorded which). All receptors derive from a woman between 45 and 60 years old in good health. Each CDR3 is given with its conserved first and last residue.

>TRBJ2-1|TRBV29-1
CSVPRRNEQFF
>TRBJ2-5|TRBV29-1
CSARELETQYF
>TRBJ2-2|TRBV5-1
CASSPEGLAGRNTGELFF
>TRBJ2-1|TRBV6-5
CASRIGLGDPSRNEQFF
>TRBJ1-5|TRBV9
CASSDQGGQPQHF
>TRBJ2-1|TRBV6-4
CASMWKSSYNEQFF
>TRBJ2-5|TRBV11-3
CASSLEGNGGPNQETQYF
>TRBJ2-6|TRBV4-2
CASSRMSQAGANVLTF
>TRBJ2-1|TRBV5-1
CASSLVRDYSNNEQFF
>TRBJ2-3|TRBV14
CASNHLSGRATDTQYF
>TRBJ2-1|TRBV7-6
CASRPSSGSSYNEQFF
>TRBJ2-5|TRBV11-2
CASSGGPAGGETQYF
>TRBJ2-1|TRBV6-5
CASRETSGVYNEQFF
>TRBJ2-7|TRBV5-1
CASSFRDVSYEQYF
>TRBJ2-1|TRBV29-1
CSVGDGLAVGAQFF
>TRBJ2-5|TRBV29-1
CSVAPNVAGAETQYF
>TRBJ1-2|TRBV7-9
CASSSGQLGYTF
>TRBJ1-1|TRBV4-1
CASSQWGTTVISYTEAFF
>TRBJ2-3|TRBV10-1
CASSDTVAGGTDTQYF
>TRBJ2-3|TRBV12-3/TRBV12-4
CASSLGLAGRKDTQYF
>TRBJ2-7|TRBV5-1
CASSVGLTHYEQYF
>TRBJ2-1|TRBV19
CASSERSYNEQFF
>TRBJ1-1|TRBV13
CASNGQGGLTEAFF
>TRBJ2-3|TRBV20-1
CSARLAGTDTQYF
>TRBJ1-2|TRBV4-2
CASSGTVTNYGYTF
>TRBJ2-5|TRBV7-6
CASSHRAGGEGETQYF
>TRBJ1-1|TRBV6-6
CASNRGREVAEAFF
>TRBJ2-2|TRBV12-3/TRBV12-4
CASRHSGGKDTGELFF
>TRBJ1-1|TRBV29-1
CSAGTGLGGPEAFF
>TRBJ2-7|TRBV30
CALHGIGQGAYEQYF
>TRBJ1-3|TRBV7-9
CASSLTGGANTIYF
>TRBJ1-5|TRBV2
CASRPLGDQNQPQHF
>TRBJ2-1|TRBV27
CASSLGQGTEQFF
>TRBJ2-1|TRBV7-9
CASSPEVRNEQFF
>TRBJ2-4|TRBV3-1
CASSHPGTGGNIQYF
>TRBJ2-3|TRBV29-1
CSVDHSGLASKDTQYF
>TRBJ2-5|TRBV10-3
CAISKDGTSLETQYF
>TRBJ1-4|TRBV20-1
CSARDRRSGEKLFF
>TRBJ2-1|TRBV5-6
CASSLPEHNEQFF
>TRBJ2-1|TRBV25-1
CASSGGLRSYNEQFF
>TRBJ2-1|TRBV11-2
CASSLAGLFLNEQFF
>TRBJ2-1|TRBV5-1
CASSLARAANNEQFF